The 10 T cell receptor beta chains below were found in one sample sequenced in a study of shared clonotypes between healthy human individuals. This table comes from immunoSEQ multiplex PCR, and its TCRdb copy is limited to in-frame clones, with some not included. The data contain more than 2 million clones, roughly 95% of them singletons. The sample comprised naive CD4+ T cells sorted from blood. Sample subset: CD45RA+ positively selected. These receptors were collected from a man between 18 and 29 years old in good health.

This chain links TRBV19 with TRBJ2-7; D may be TRBD1 or TRBD2 (5 bases each). Germline V gene lookup returns CDR1 LNHDA and CDR2 SQIVND (reference sequence). This CDR3 has 13 residues. Trimming took off 1 base at V and 6 bases at J, with 10 bases between the two ends. CDR3 sequence (DNA): TGTGCCAGTAGTATAGTATGGGACGGCGAGCAGTACTTC. It encodes CASSIVWDGEQYF.

The chain links TRBV5-1 to TRBJ2-7, with TRBD1 matching over 7 bases. The CDR3 contains 14 residues. Germline loops: CDR1 SGHRS, CDR2 YFSETQ. With V trimmed by 0 bases and J by 5 bases, 5 bases remained unmatched. The CDR3 sequence: CASSLAYRGNEQYF. The CDR3 nucleotides are TGCGCCAGCAGCTTGGCCTACAGGGGCAACGAGCAGTACTTC. The full variable domain, with the rest looked up from reference TRBV5-1 and TRBJ2-7, is KAGVTQTPRYLIKTRGQQVTLSCSPISGHRSVSWYQQTPGQGLQFLFEYFSETQRNKGNFPGRFSGRQFSNSRSEMNVSTLELGDSALYLCASSLAYRGNEQYFGPGTRLTVT.

On this clone: The sample carries other DNA sequences with the same CDR3. The chain uses TRBV6-5 and TRBJ1-1; tentatively, D is TRBD1 (5 bases). This CDR3 has 14 residues. The V end lost 2 bases, the J end lost 5 bases, and 12 bases lay between the germline ends. Germline V gene lookup returns CDR1 MNHEY and CDR2 SVGAGI. CDR3 region: CASSYLQGRTEAFF. The CDR3 DNA follows: TGTGCCAGCAGTTACCTCCAGGGCAGGACTGAAGCTTTCTTT.

The chain carries TRBV6-1 and TRBJ2-2; D is ambiguous. The V gene's germline CDR1 is MNHNS and CDR2 SASEGT. The CDR3 totals 10 residues. Trimming removed 11 bases from V and 8 bases from J, with 9 bases in between. The CDR3 nucleotides are TGTGCCGGTTCCTCTGGGGAGCTGTTTTTT. Its translation is CAGSSGELFF.

About this clone: The sample contains more than one DNA sequence encoding this CDR3. The CDR3: CASSLGYVNTEAFF. Here the CDR3 DNA reads TGTGCCAGCAGCTTGGGTTACGTGAACACTGAAGCTTTCTTT. The rearrangement uses TRBV5-8 and TRBJ1-1, with D hard to call. V lost 0 bases and J lost 0, with 6 bases in between. Germline-derived CDR1 and CDR2 are SGHTS and YDEGEE. CDR3 length: 14 amino acids.

The chain carries TRBV19 and TRBJ1-1, with a weak D call TRBD1 (5 bases). Germline V gives CDR1 LNHDA, CDR2 SQIVND (reference sequence). This CDR3 contains 14 residues. V was trimmed by 7 bases and J by 8 bases, leaving 20 bases between them. Here the CDR3 reads CASTRTGTLTEAFF. The CDR3 DNA reads TGTGCCAGTACCCGAACCGGGACTTTAACCGAAGCTTTCTTT.

The J gene is TRBJ2-4, the V gene TRBV18, with TRBD2 matching 7 bases. The CDR3 is 15 amino acids. V gave up 2 bases and J gave up 7 bases; unmatched junction bases: 8. CDR1 is KGHSH, CDR2 LQKENI, per germline. The chain's CDR3 is CASSPWTSSQNIQYF. Here the CDR3 DNA reads TGTGCCAGCTCACCATGGACTAGTTCCCAGAACATTCAGTACTTC.

The rearrangement uses TRBV5-4 and TRBJ2-5; TRBD2 matches 7 bases. The CDR3 runs to 13 residues. V trimming: 7 bases; J trimming: 2 bases; junction bases outside the gene matches: 5. The germline V gene has CDR1 SGHNT and CDR2 YYREEE (reference sequence). CDR3 bases: TGTGCCAGCCGCTCGGGACTACAAGAGACCCAGTACTTC. It encodes CASRSGLQETQYF.

A single count supports this clone. The chain carries TRBV5-1 and TRBJ2-3, with D tentatively TRBD1 or TRBD2 (5 bases each). V lost 7 bases, J lost 1 base, and 16 bases lay in between. This CDR3 contains 15 residues. CDR1 SGHRS and CDR2 YFSETQ come from the germline V gene. CDR3 loop: CASAVQGRGTDTQYF. In DNA form, the CDR3 reads TGCGCCAGCGCGGTCCAGGGACGTGGCACAGATACGCAGTATTTT.

The chain couples TRBV11-2 to TRBJ1-1; weak D call: TRBD1 (5 bases). Looked up from germline, CDR1 is SGHAT and CDR2 is FQNNGV. The CDR3 consists of 14 residues. The V end lost 2 bases, the J end lost 1 base, and 8 bases lay between the germline ends. The CDR3 region has the DNA TGTGCCAGCAGCTTAATCCAGGGGAACACTGAAGCTTTCTTT. As protein: CASSLIQGNTEAFF.